A single sample is the source of the 26 T cell receptor beta chains below, sequenced in a study of blood T cell repertoires in COVID-19. The assay was immunoSEQ multiplex PCR, and TCRdb's table has in-frame clones only and misses some. The repertoire includes 270,000 or so clones, about 91% of them detected once, and approximately 2.7% sits in the top ten. The sequencing sample was made of PBMCs or T cells enriched from blood (not recorded which). Receptors originate from a man aged 35 to 55 who had been exposed to COVID-19.

The CDR3, as DNA: TGTGCCAGCAGCCAAGCTTTCCTTTCCTCTGAAGCTTTCTTT. Protein sequence: CASSQAFLSSEAFF. The chain combines TRBV14 with TRBJ1-1; D is unresolved. Trimming removed 1 base from V and 6 bases from J, with 12 bases in between. The CDR3 runs 14 residues. Germline assignment: CDR1 SGHDN and CDR2 FVKESK.

The gene calls are TRBV6-5 and TRBJ2-7; 10 bases agree with TRBD2. The CDR3 extends over 13 amino acids. V gave up 9 bases and J gave up 6 bases; unmatched junction bases: 8. Germline CDR1 MNHEY, CDR2 SVGAGI. The CDR3 sequence: CASLGTSVREQYF. Here the CDR3 DNA reads TGTGCCAGTTTGGGGACTAGCGTGCGCGAGCAGTACTTC.

The V and J genes are TRBV7-9 and TRBJ1-3; TRBD1 aligns across 9 bases. Germline values: CDR1 SEHNR, CDR2 FQNEAQ (reference sequence). This CDR3 is built from 16 residues. Trimming removed 5 bases from V and 4 bases from J; junction bases left unmatched: 9. CDR3 in amino acids: CASSLGGQGIGNTIYF. As DNA, the CDR3 is TGTGCCAGCAGCCTAGGCGGACAGGGGATCGGAAACACCATATATTTT.

The chain couples TRBV5-1 to TRBJ1-1; D remains ambiguous. V was clipped by 0 bases and J by 1 base, with 7 bases between them. Germline lookup yields CDR1 SGHRS and CDR2 YFSETQ. CDR3 length: 14 amino acids. CDR3 in amino acids: CASSLAEGNTEAFF. The CDR3 coding sequence is TGCGCCAGCAGCTTGGCGGAGGGGAACACTGAAGCTTTCTTT.

The chain carries TRBV11-2 and TRBJ1-3, with D maybe TRBD1 (6 bases). The CDR3 is 15 amino acids. V lost 1 base and J 0 bases, leaving 7 bases between the germline ends. Germline loops: CDR1 SGHAT, CDR2 FQNNGV. This CDR3 is CASSLGDTSGNTIYF. The CDR3 bases are TGTGCCAGCAGCTTAGGGGACACCTCTGGAAACACCATATATTTT.

The CDR3 here is CASSLEGRGDYGYTF. For the CDR3, the DNA is TGCGCCAGCAGCTTGGAAGGCAGGGGGGACTATGGCTACACCTTC. The chain uses TRBV5-1 and TRBJ1-2; 7 bases align to TRBD1. The CDR3 totals 15 residues. Germline V gene data show CDR1 as SGHRS and CDR2 as YFSETQ. The ends lost 0 bases at V and 3 bases at J; junction bases unmatched: 5.

Worth noting for this clone: Different DNA sequences within this sample yield the same CDR3. The chain has TRBV6-5 and TRBJ1-5, with 9 bases lining up with TRBD1. The CDR3 contains 13 residues. The V gene's germline CDR1 is MNHEY and CDR2 SVGAGI. V gave up 6 bases and J gave up 7 bases; unmatched junction bases: 4. The DNA of the CDR3 is TGTGCCAGCAGACAGGGGGCCCGGCAGCCCCAGCATTTT. This sequence encodes CASRQGARQPQHF.

This chain uses TRBV28 with TRBJ2-7, with D possibly matching TRBD1 (6 bases). The CDR3 contains 18 residues. Trimming cost V 3 bases and J 0 bases, with 21 bases left between them. Germline CDR1 is MDHEN and CDR2 is SYDVKM. The CDR3: CASSFPRTARVYSYEQYF. The CDR3 nucleotides read TGTGCCAGCAGTTTCCCCCGGACAGCTAGAGTCTACTCCTACGAGCAGTACTTC. Full variable domain (outside the CDR3, taken from reference TRBV28 and TRBJ2-7): DVKVTQSSRYLVKRTGEKVFLECVQDMDHENMFWYRQDPGLGLRLIYFSYDVKMKEKGDIPEGYSVSREKKERFSLILESASTNQTSMYLCASSFPRTARVYSYEQYFGPGTRLTVT.

This clone came up a few times. The chain links TRBV7-2 to TRBJ2-7; D gene unclear. Germline V gene sequence: CDR1 SGHTA, CDR2 FQGNSA. V lost 1 base to trimming and J lost 4 bases, with 8 bases between them. This CDR3 has 13 amino acids. DNA of the CDR3: TGTGCCAGCAGCTTAGGGAGAAAGTACGAGCAGTACTTC. Its translation: CASSLGRKYEQYF.

The chain combines TRBV30 with TRBJ2-7; 9 bases fit TRBD1. CDR3 length: 12 amino acids. V was clipped by 5 bases and J by 7 bases; unmatched bases: 6. Germline-derived CDR1 and CDR2 are GTSNPN and SVGIG (reference sequence). CDR3 loop: CAWQGTGLEQYF. Written as DNA, the CDR3 is TGTGCCTGGCAAGGGACAGGGTTAGAGCAGTACTTC.

J is TRBJ1-3 and V is TRBV7-9, with D maybe TRBD1 (5 bases). The CDR3 is 14 amino acids. Trimming took 2 bases from V and 2 from J, leaving 7 bases between them. Germline-derived CDR1 and CDR2 are SEHNR and FQNEAQ (reference sequence). CDR3: CASSLWGAGNTIYF. In nucleotides, the CDR3 is TGTGCCAGCAGCTTATGGGGGGCTGGAAACACCATATATTTT.

The genes are TRBV14 and TRBJ1-2; possible D gene TRBD1, 6 bases. The germline V gene has CDR1 SGHDN and CDR2 FVKESK. There are 14 residues in the CDR3. Trimming took 1 base from V and 4 from J, leaving 10 bases between them. The CDR3 coding sequence is TGTGCCAGCAGCCAAGGGGGGCAGGGCTATGGCTACACCTTC. Amino acid sequence: CASSQGGQGYGYTF.

DNA for the CDR3: TGTGCCAGCAGCTTACCAAACAGGGCTCTCAGGGTTACCGGGGAGCTGTTTTTT. It encodes CASSLPNRALRVTGELFF. The chain recombines TRBV11-3 with TRBJ2-2; D is perhaps TRBD1 (6 bases). Germline V lookup: CDR1 SGHNT, CDR2 YENEEA. V gave up 2 bases and J gave up 5 bases, with 21 bases separating them. The CDR3 covers 18 residues. Based on the CDR3 plus reference TRBV11-3 and TRBJ2-2, the full variable domain is EAGVVQSPRYKIIEKKQPVAFWCNPISGHNTLYWYLQNLGQGPELLIRYENEEAVDDSQLPKDRFSAERLKGVDSTLKIQPAELGDSAVYLCASSLPNRALRVTGELFFGEGSRLTVL.

V and J are TRBV28 and TRBJ2-1; unclear D gene. Trimming removed 5 bases at V and 4 bases at J, with 6 bases between. This CDR3 region has 12 residues. The germline V gene encodes CDR1 MDHEN and CDR2 SYDVKM. CDR3 coding DNA: TGTGCCAGCAGTCGCGGATACAATGAGCAGTTCTTC. As protein: CASSRGYNEQFF.

CDR3 amino acids: CASRRDSTYNEQFF. The CDR3, as DNA: TGTGCCAGCAGACGGGACTCCACCTACAATGAGCAGTTCTTC. The V call is TRBV28, the J call TRBJ2-1; maybe TRBD2 (6 bases). V gave up 6 bases and J gave up 2 bases, with 11 bases separating them. The germline gives CDR1 MDHEN, CDR2 SYDVKM. This CDR3 is built from 14 residues.

This chain links TRBV27 with TRBJ1-4; weak D call: TRBD1 (6 bases). The germline CDR1 and CDR2 sequences are MNHEY and SMNVEV (reference sequence). Deletions cut 5 bases from V and 3 bases from J, with 16 bases between. This CDR3 is built from 16 residues. CDR3 sequence: CASSQGWGRANEKLFF. The CDR3 bases are TGTGCCAGCAGTCAGGGTTGGGGGCGGGCTAATGAAAAACTGTTTTTT.

The chain employs TRBV5-1 and TRBJ1-6; D may be TRBD1 (6 bases). V lost 0 bases, J lost 9 bases, and 13 bases lay in between. The CDR3 has 15 residues. Germline CDR1 SGHRS, CDR2 YFSETQ. The CDR3 protein is CASSLVGQSGSPLHF. DNA for the CDR3: TGCGCCAGCAGCTTGGTAGGACAGTCCGGTTCACCCCTCCACTTT.

V is TRBV18 and J is TRBJ1-1; 7 nucleotides agree with TRBD1. CDR1 is KGHSH and CDR2 is LQKENI in the germline V gene. The junction had 6 bases not matched to a gene; V was cut back by 3 bases and J by 2 bases. The CDR3 has 15 residues. In nucleotides, the CDR3 is TGTGCCAGCTCACCCCTTCAGGGGGAAAACACTGAAGCTTTCTTT. Its translation is CASSPLQGENTEAFF.

The chain links TRBV9 to TRBJ2-7; 12 bases are a match to TRBD1. The CDR3 sequence is 15 residues long. Trimming at V came to 3 bases and at J to 4 bases, leaving 5 bases not matched to a gene. CDR1 and CDR2 (germline): SGDLS, YYNGEE. The CDR3 here is CASSAGTGGQYEQYF. In DNA, the CDR3 is TGTGCCAGCAGCGCGGGGACAGGGGGCCAATACGAGCAGTACTTC. Based on the CDR3 plus reference TRBV9 and TRBJ2-7, the full variable domain is DSGVTQTPKHLITATGQRVTLRCSPRSGDLSVYWYQQSLDQGLQFLIQYYNGEERAKGNILERFSAQQFPDLHSELNLSSLELGDSALYFCASSAGTGGQYEQYFGPGTRLTVT.

The chain has TRBV7-6 and TRBJ1-4, with D tentatively TRBD1 (6 bases). The CDR3 length is 16 residues. Germline CDR1 reads SGHVS; CDR2 reads FNYEAQ. Trimming shortened V by 8 bases and J by 10 bases, and 26 bases separated the two germline ends. As DNA, the CDR3 is TGTGCCAGCTCCGATACCCAGGGGTTCGAATTGGGAAAACTGTTTTTT. It is translated as CASSDTQGFELGKLFF.

DNA for the CDR3: TGTGCCAGCAGCTTTTGGACAGGGAAGGAGCAGTACTTC. Its protein is CASSFWTGKEQYF. The V and J genes are TRBV5-6 and TRBJ2-7; 8 bases map to TRBD1. V lost 2 bases to trimming and J lost 7 bases; unmatched junction nucleotides: 5. CDR1 is SGHDT and CDR2 is YYEEEE in the germline V gene. The length of the CDR3 is 13 residues.

The chain is built from TRBV6-8 and TRBJ2-7; 10 bases map to TRBD1. The V gene end was trimmed by 6 bases and the J gene end by 2 bases; junction bases not matched to a gene: 7. This CDR3 is built from 15 residues. CDR1 is MNHGY, CDR2 SAAAGT, per germline. CDR3 protein: CASRSPGQGPYEQYF. The CDR3 DNA is TGTGCCAGCAGATCCCCGGGACAGGGGCCCTACGAGCAGTACTTC.

As concerns this clone: At one of its ends the junction is not consistent with the germline gene, which may arise from a read error. The chain has TRBV6-5 and TRBJ2-7; perhaps TRBD2 as D (6 bases). CDR1 and CDR2 (germline): MNHEY, SVGAGI. The CDR3 runs 15 residues. CDR3 amino acids: CASSTSPGTSFEQYF. DNA for the CDR3: TGTGCCAGCAGCACGTCCCCAGGGACTTCCTTCGAGCAGTACTTC.

Points on this clone: An end of the junction differs from the germline gene, which may be a read error. The rearrangement joins TRBV27 to TRBJ2-1; D gene uncertain. The CDR3 runs to 13 residues. Germline V gene data show CDR1 as MNHEY and CDR2 as SMNVEV (reference sequence). CDR3 residues: CASSLSLYNERFF. The CDR3 bases are TGTGCCAGCAGCCTGTCCTTGTACAATGAGCGGTTCTTC.

As concerns this clone: At the DNA level, this CDR3 is encoded by other sequences in the same sample as well. CDR3 residues: CASSWGQARSYEQYF. CDR3 DNA sequence: TGCGCCAGCAGCTGGGGACAGGCTCGTTCCTACGAGCAGTACTTC. The gene calls are TRBV5-1 and TRBJ2-7; 8 positions agree with TRBD1. Looked up from germline, CDR1 is SGHRS and CDR2 is YFSETQ. Unmatched junction bases numbered 6, after V lost 3 bases and J lost 1 base. The CDR3 has 15 amino acids.

The chain couples TRBV2 to TRBJ2-7, with D possibly matching TRBD1 (6 bases). The germline V gene encodes CDR1 SNHLY and CDR2 FYNNEI. The ends were cut back, 6 bases at V and 3 bases at J, with 21 bases in the middle. This CDR3 comprises 16 residues. The chain's CDR3 is CASRRESGTPYYEQYF. The CDR3 DNA reads as TGTGCCAGCAGGAGGGAAAGTGGGACACCCTACTACGAGCAGTACTTC.